Following are 29 T cell receptor beta chains from one sample sequenced in a study of technical replicates of blood from several donors. The table came from immunoSEQ multiplex PCR; TCRdb's copy has only in-frame clones and leaves some out. Of tens of thousands of clones listed, about nine tenths are singletons. Input material: T cells isolated from PBMCs. Receptors originate from a human donor in good health.

This chain connects TRBV4-2 to TRBJ2-1, with 8 bases lining up with TRBD2. The CDR3 consists of 18 residues. CDR1 is LGHNA, CDR2 YNFKEQ, per germline. The V segment lost 0 bases and the J segment 5 bases; nucleotides outside the gene matches: 12. The CDR3 DNA sequence: TGTGCCAGCAGCCAAGAAAGAGCTGTGGCGGGAGGACACAATGAGCAGTTCTTC. It specifies CASSQERAVAGGHNEQFF.

The chain has TRBV19 and TRBJ1-5; D is perhaps TRBD1 (6 bases). Trimming removed 4 bases from V and 4 bases from J, with 11 bases in between. There are 14 residues in the CDR3. CDR1 and CDR2 (germline): LNHDA, SQIVND (reference sequence). The CDR3 nucleotides read TGTGCCAGTAGTAACAGGGAGGGGAATCAGCCCCAGCATTTT. The encoded protein is CASSNREGNQPQHF.

The gene calls are TRBV29-1 and TRBJ2-4; tentatively, D is TRBD2 (6 bases). V was trimmed by 4 bases and J by 3 bases, leaving 13 bases between them. This CDR3 has 14 residues. CDR1 is SQVTM, CDR2 ANQGSEA, per germline. The CDR3 sequence is CSVGSSGGKNIQYF. The DNA for the CDR3 is TGCAGCGTTGGCTCTTCCGGGGGCAAAAACATTCAGTACTTC.

The chain links TRBV6-6 to TRBJ2-2; TRBD2 aligns across 8 bases. Germline CDR1 reads MNHNY; CDR2 reads SVGAGI (reference sequence). The CDR3 extends over 16 amino acids. V shed 2 bases, J shed 1 base, and the junction held 3 bases outside the gene matches. The CDR3 loop is CASSYLTSVNTGELFF. The CDR3 region has the DNA TGTGCCAGCAGTTACCTGACTAGCGTGAACACCGGGGAGCTGTTTTTT.

The chain combines TRBV6-6 with TRBJ2-1, with 8 bases that match TRBD2. The V and J ends lost 8 bases and 8 bases, in that order; junction bases with no gene match: 8. CDR3 length: 13 residues. From germline, CDR1 is MNHNY and CDR2 SVGAGI (reference sequence). CDR3 loop: CASAQRELDEQFF. The CDR3 DNA reads TGTGCCAGCGCCCAGCGGGAGTTGGATGAGCAGTTCTTC.

This chain connects TRBV7-8 to TRBJ2-7; weak D call: TRBD2 (6 bases). Germline-derived CDR1 and CDR2 are SGHVS and FQNEAQ. CDR3 length equals 15 residues. Trimming took off 1 base at V and 2 bases at J, with 12 bases between the two ends. The CDR3 DNA reads as TGTGCCAGCAGCTTAGTACGGGGGATCCCCTACGAGCAGTACTTC. It codes for CASSLVRGIPYEQYF.

In DNA, the CDR3 is TGTGCCAGCAGCCCGACAGCGACCGGGGAGCTGTTTTTT. Translation gives CASSPTATGELFF. The chain has TRBV9 and TRBJ2-2; D is perhaps TRBD1 (5 bases). The germline gives CDR1 SGDLS, CDR2 YYNGEE. V was pared by 4 bases and J by 5 bases, with 9 bases between. The CDR3 length is 13 residues.

This chain links TRBV18 with TRBJ2-3; no firm D call. The CDR3 extends over 14 amino acids. The ends were cut back, 2 bases at V and 0 bases at J, with 6 bases in the middle. CDR1 is KGHSH and CDR2 is LQKENI in the germline V gene. CDR3 sequence: CASSPWRSTDTQYF. DNA of the CDR3: TGTGCCAGCTCACCATGGCGGAGCACAGATACGCAGTATTTT.

V gene TRBV7-2 combines with J gene TRBJ2-2; D is uncertain. CDR3 length equals 14 residues. Trimming stripped 2 bases from V and 5 bases from J, with 9 bases between. Per germline, CDR1 SGHTA and CDR2 FQGNSA. CDR3 coding DNA: TGTGCCAGCAGCTTACTAGGCTCTACCGGGGAGCTGTTTTTT. The encoded protein is CASSLLGSTGELFF.

This clone was detected only once. The genes are TRBV11-2 and TRBJ2-5; D remains unclear. Trimming removed 5 bases at V and 1 base at J, with 5 bases between. The CDR3 totals 12 residues. CDR1 SGHAT and CDR2 FQNNGV come from the germline V gene. The CDR3 DNA is TGTGCCAGCAGCCGCAGCCAAGAGACCCAGTACTTC. It is translated as CASSRSQETQYF. The full variable domain, completed using reference TRBV11-2 and TRBJ2-5, is EAGVAQSPRYKIIEKRQSVAFWCNPISGHATLYWYQQILGQGPKLLIQFQNNGVVDDSQLPKDRFSAERLKGVDSTLKIQPAKLEDSAVYLCASSRSQETQYFGPGTRLLVL.

The chain joins TRBV28 to TRBJ2-1; D is possibly TRBD2 (5 bases). This CDR3 contains 12 residues. CDR1 is MDHEN and CDR2 is SYDVKM in the germline V gene. The V and J ends lost 6 bases and 5 bases respectively, with 8 bases between them. The CDR3 coding sequence is TGTGCCAGCAGACTAGAAAACAATGAGCAGTTCTTC. This sequence encodes CASRLENNEQFF.

The V gene is TRBV29-1, the J gene TRBJ2-2; 8 nucleotides align to TRBD1. CDR1 and CDR2 from the germline V gene are SQVTM and ANQGSEA. V was pared by 6 bases and J by 2 bases, with 5 bases of the junction left unmatched. CDR3 length: 14 amino acids. In DNA, the CDR3 is TGCAGCGTGCCCCAGGGGGCCAACACCGGGGAGCTGTTTTTT. Its protein product is CSVPQGANTGELFF.

This chain uses TRBV9 with TRBJ2-3; tentative D call: TRBD1 (5 bases). The germline CDR1 and CDR2 sequences are SGDLS and YYNGEE. With 0 bases removed from V and 4 bases from J, the gap between germline ends came to 15 bases. The CDR3 is 16 residues long. The CDR3 region is CASSVGPRQGADTQYF. Here the CDR3 DNA reads TGTGCCAGCAGCGTAGGCCCCCGGCAGGGTGCAGATACGCAGTATTTT.

The chain has TRBV27 and TRBJ1-1; TRBD1 might be the D (5 bases). This CDR3 has 16 amino acids. V was pared by 6 bases and J by 3 bases, with 20 bases between. Germline V CDR1 and CDR2: MNHEY, SMNVEV (reference sequence). The CDR3 bases are TGTGCCAGCAGCTCGGTCGGGAGGGGCAGGGACACTGAAGCTTTCTTT. It specifies CASSSVGRGRDTEAFF.

This sequence joins TRBV6-4 and TRBJ2-6; 7 positions agree with TRBD1. The germline V gene encodes CDR1 MRHNA and CDR2 SNTAGT. V gave up 4 bases and J gave up 1 base; unmatched junction bases: 7. This CDR3 has 17 amino acids. CDR3 DNA sequence: TGTGCCAGCAGTGCCGAGACAGGGTTGTCTGGGGCCAACGTCCTGACTTTC. Its translation: CASSAETGLSGANVLTF.

The V call is TRBV11-2, the J call TRBJ1-5, with D possibly being TRBD1 (5 bases). V dropped 5 bases and J dropped 7 bases, with 12 bases sitting between them. In germline, CDR1 is SGHAT, CDR2 FQNNGV. This CDR3 region has 13 residues. The CDR3 sequence: CASSPVGLQPQHF. DNA of the CDR3: TGTGCCAGCAGCCCCGTGGGACTGCAGCCCCAGCATTTT.

V is TRBV7-2 and J is TRBJ1-5; no firm D call. Germline CDR1 reads SGHTA; CDR2 reads FQGNSA. This CDR3 is 15 amino acids long. Trimming removed 1 base at V and 7 bases at J, with 14 bases between. CDR3 in DNA: TGTGCCAGCAGCTTAGAGGTGGGAGCCGGCCAGCCCCAGCATTTT. Protein product: CASSLEVGAGQPQHF.

This chain joins TRBV28 and TRBJ2-5, with 15 bases matching TRBD2. The germline CDR1 and CDR2 sequences are MDHEN and SYDVKM. V gave up 2 bases and J gave up 6 bases; unmatched junction bases: 10. The CDR3 contains 18 residues. The CDR3: CASSLPGLAGGPVKTQYF. The CDR3, as DNA: TGTGCCAGCAGTTTACCCGGACTAGCGGGAGGGCCGGTGAAGACCCAGTACTTC.

A single count supports this clone. The rearrangement uses TRBV6-6 and TRBJ2-7, with 7 positions matching TRBD1. V lost 6 bases, J lost 3 bases, and 5 bases stayed unmatched. CDR3 length equals 13 residues. Germline loops: CDR1 MNHNY, CDR2 SVGAGI (reference sequence). This chain's CDR3 is CASRQQGFYEQYF. CDR3 nucleotides: TGTGCCAGCAGACAACAGGGGTTCTACGAGCAGTACTTC.

CDR3 sequence (DNA): TGCGCCAGCAGCCCTCCGGGACAACACGAGCAGTACTTC. Translating gives CASSPPGQHEQYF. The chain couples TRBV5-1 to TRBJ2-7; D is perhaps TRBD1 (6 bases). Germline assignment: CDR1 SGHRS and CDR2 YFSETQ. CDR3 length: 13 amino acids. V shed 4 bases and J shed 5 bases, with 13 bases lying between them. Full variable domain (missing parts from reference TRBV5-1 and TRBJ2-7): KAGVTQTPRYLIKTRGQQVTLSCSPISGHRSVSWYQQTPGQGLQFLFEYFSETQRNKGNFPGRFSGRQFSNSRSEMNVSTLELGDSALYLCASSPPGQHEQYFGPGTRLTVT.

The J gene is TRBJ1-2, the V gene TRBV9; D is undetermined. The CDR3 loop spans 12 amino acids. V was pared by 4 bases and J by 8 bases, with 12 bases between. The V gene's germline CDR1 is SGDLS and CDR2 YYNGEE. CDR3 amino acids: CASSLEYGGYTF. Written as DNA, the CDR3 is TGTGCCAGCAGCCTCGAGTACGGGGGCTACACCTTC.

The J gene is TRBJ2-7, the V gene TRBV7-2; D not certain. Trimming pared 0 bases from V and 4 bases from J, leaving 13 bases between. The CDR3 has 15 amino acids. CDR1 SGHTA and CDR2 FQGNSA come from the germline V gene. The CDR3 nucleotides are TGTGCCAGCAGCTTAGCTGTAGTTAATTTTTACGAGCAGTACTTC. It specifies CASSLAVVNFYEQYF. Full variable domain (outside the CDR3, taken from reference TRBV7-2 and TRBJ2-7): GAGVSQSPSNKVTEKGKDVELRCDPISGHTALYWYRQSLGQGLEFLIYFQGNSAPDKSGLPSDRFSAERTGGSVSTLTIQRTQQEDSAVYLCASSLAVVNFYEQYFGPGTRLTVT.

This rearrangement joins TRBV29-1 to TRBJ1-1; unclear D gene. The CDR3 consists of 15 residues. The ends were cut back, 3 bases at V and 0 bases at J, with 14 bases in the middle. CDR1 and CDR2 (germline): SQVTM, ANQGSEA. CDR3 in amino acids: CSVDLSSKVNTEAFF. The CDR3 DNA follows: TGCAGCGTTGACCTATCGTCCAAAGTGAACACTGAAGCTTTCTTT. Full variable domain (outside the CDR3, taken from reference TRBV29-1 and TRBJ1-1): SAVISQKPSRDICQRGTSLTIQCQVDSQVTMMFWYRQQPGQSLTLIATANQGSEATYESGFVIDKFPISRPNLTFSTLTVSNMSPEDSSIYLCSVDLSSKVNTEAFFGQGTRLTVV.

This clone occurred a few times. The gene calls are TRBV9 and TRBJ2-2; 9 nucleotides agree with TRBD1. From germline, CDR1 is SGDLS and CDR2 YYNGEE. The CDR3 is 18 amino acids. The trim removed 3 bases at V and 4 bases at J, leaving 13 bases unmatched. DNA of the CDR3: TGTGCCAGCAGCGGGACCCTCTACAGGGGGCGGGCCACCGGGGAGCTGTTTTTT. Its translation: CASSGTLYRGRATGELFF.

Comment on this clone: One end of the junction does not line up with germline, which may come from a read error. The V call is TRBV4-3, the J call TRBJ2-7, with TRBD2 as a possible D gene (7 bases). The germline V gene encodes CDR1 LGHNA and CDR2 YSLEER. CDR3 length: 14 residues. DNA for the CDR3: TGCGCCAGCAGCCAAGATGGGAGGGGGTACGCGCAGTACTTC. Protein sequence: CASSQDGRGYAQYF.

The chain joins TRBV2 to TRBJ1-5; D is unresolved. The germline CDR1 and CDR2 sequences are SNHLY and FYNNEI. V was cut by 0 bases and J by 4 bases, with 16 bases left in between. The CDR3 runs to 17 residues. In nucleotides, the CDR3 is TGTGCCAGCAGTGAAGCCGTCCGGTCCTGGAGAAATCAGCCCCAGCATTTT. The encoded protein is CASSEAVRSWRNQPQHF. The whole variable domain, remainder taken from reference TRBV2 and TRBJ1-5, is EPEVTQTPSHQVTQMGQEVILRCVPISNHLYFYWYRQILGQKVEFLVSFYNNEISEKSEIFDDQFSVERPDGSNFTLKIRSTKLEDSAMYFCASSEAVRSWRNQPQHFGDGTRLSIL.

V is TRBV10-2 and J is TRBJ1-1; unclear D gene. The CDR3 has 13 amino acids. Deletions cut 1 base from V and 1 base from J, with 4 bases between. Germline V lookup: CDR1 WSHSY, CDR2 SAAADI. CDR3 loop: CASSEWANTEAFF. CDR3 in DNA: TGCGCCAGCAGTGAGTGGGCGAACACTGAAGCTTTCTTT.

The chain employs TRBV2 and TRBJ1-5; 9 nucleotides agree with TRBD1. Germline CDR1 SNHLY, CDR2 FYNNEI. Trimming took 5 bases from V and 6 from J; bases not matched to a gene: 8. The CDR3 contains 15 residues. The CDR3 sequence is CASSKGTGSGQPQHF. The CDR3 nucleotides read TGTGCCAGCAGTAAAGGGACAGGGAGCGGTCAGCCCCAGCATTTT.

This chain connects TRBV27 to TRBJ2-7; 8 nucleotides line up with TRBD1. There are 16 residues in the CDR3. J was trimmed by 0 bases and V by 5 bases; bases with no gene match: 9. The V gene's germline CDR1 is MNHEY and CDR2 SMNVEV (reference sequence). The CDR3 region has the DNA TGTGCCAGCAGTCCTTCGACAGGGGAGAGCTCCTACGAGCAGTACTTC. Translating gives CASSPSTGESSYEQYF.